Listed below are T cell receptor beta chains from one sample, sequenced in a study of beta chain features in type 1 diabetes. Using immunoSEQ multiplex PCR, the repertoire was profiled, and TCRdb retains in-frame clones only, with some absent. Of around 500,000 clones listed, over 10% are singletons. Sequencing was done on a sample of naive CD4+ T cells from blood. The receptors shown here come from a woman between 18 and 29 years old in good health. Both conserved end residues are part of each CDR3. A D gene is named only where the DNA matches it firmly. Clone size is given for some rows only: seen once, a few or many times, or a class if the clone is expanded.

DNA | CDR3 | V | size | D | J
TGTGCCAGTAGTATTCCCGGGACAGGGATCAATGAGCAGTTCTTC | CASSIPGTGINEQFF | TRBV19 | few | TRBD1 | TRBJ2-1
TGTGCCAGCAGCGTAGACAGCGGTCAAGAGACCCAGTACTTC | CASSVDSGQETQYF | TRBV9 | few | NA | TRBJ2-5
TGCGCCAGCAGCTTGCTAGCGGGTCAAGGGGAGACCCAGTACTTC | CASSLLAGQGETQYF | TRBV5-1 | NA | TRBD2 | TRBJ2-5
TGTGCCAGCAGAAGTAGCAATCAGCCCCAGCATTTT | CASRSSNQPQHF | TRBV28 | NA | NA | TRBJ1-5
TGTGCCAGCAGCAGCGCGACCCAAGAGACCCAGTACTTC | CASSSATQETQYF | TRBV11-3 | few | NA | TRBJ2-5
TGTGCCAGCAGCCTTGACTGGGGGCGAGCTGAAAAACTGTTTTTT | CASSLDWGRAEKLFF | TRBV5-6 | few | NA | TRBJ1-4
TGTGCCAGCAGTGGGAGACTAGCGGGAGGGGATGAGCAGTTCTTC | CASSGRLAGGDEQFF | TRBV2 | NA | TRBD2 | TRBJ2-1
TGTGCCAGCAGTTCTTGGAATTCTGGGGCCAACGTCCTGACTTTC | CASSSWNSGANVLTF | TRBV6-5 | NA | NA | TRBJ2-6
TGTGCCAGCTCATCTTCAGGGGTCAATGAGCAGTTCTTC | CASSSSGVNEQFF | TRBV18 | few | NA | TRBJ2-1
TGTGCCAGCAGCGTAGGGCGCTCTGGGGCCAACGTCCTGACTTTC | CASSVGRSGANVLTF | TRBV9 | few | NA | TRBJ2-6
TGTGCCAGCAGCTTACAGGGAAGCTATGGCTACACCTTC | CASSLQGSYGYTF | TRBV5-4 | few | NA | TRBJ1-2
TGCAGCGTTCTCGTTCGGACAGGTGGCTCCTACAATGAGCAGTTCTTC | CSVLVRTGGSYNEQFF | TRBV29-1 | NA | TRBD1 | TRBJ2-1
TGTGCCAGCAGTGAAGTGAGGAGAGCGCCATATAATGAGCAGTTCTTC | CASSEVRRAPYNEQFF | TRBV2 | NA | NA | TRBJ2-1
TGCAGCGCCCTAGCAGGGGGGGATCAGCCCCAGCATTTT | CSALAGGDQPQHF | TRBV29-1 | few | TRBD1 | TRBJ1-5
TGTGCCAGCAGCCGGGCCCCGCGGGGAGATACGCAGTATTTT | CASSRAPRGDTQYF | TRBV7-2 | NA | NA | TRBJ2-3
TGTGCCAGCAGCTTACGGACTCCGCAAGAGACCCAGTACTTC | CASSLRTPQETQYF | TRBV7-9 | few | NA | TRBJ2-5
TGTGCCAGCAGCGGACCCGGGACTAGCGGGCCTTTAGTCTACTTC | CASSGPGTSGPLVYF | TRBV7-2 | few | TRBD2 | TRBJ2-4
TGTGCCAGCAGCCCCACTTACAGACAGGGCTTAAATTCACCCCTCCACTTT | CASSPTYRQGLNSPLHF | TRBV7-9 | NA | TRBD1 | TRBJ1-6
TGCGCCAGCAGCCATTATCGGGGAAGGGATGAGCAGTTCTTC | CASSHYRGRDEQFF | TRBV4-1 | few | NA | TRBJ2-1
TGTGCTAGTGGTTTGGTACTTAGTCAAAATCCAGATACGCAGTATTTT | CASGLVLSQNPDTQYF | TRBV12-5 | few | NA | TRBJ2-3
TGTGCCAGCACCTGGGACAGGTACAATGAGCAGTTCTTC | CASTWDRYNEQFF | TRBV5-4 | NA | TRBD1 | TRBJ2-1
TGTGCCTGGAGAAGGAACCATAATAGCAATCAGCCCCAGCATTTT | CAWRRNHNSNQPQHF | TRBV30 | NA | NA | TRBJ1-5
TGTGCCAGCAGTGATGGGACTAGCGGAAGCGCGGATACGCAGTATTTT | CASSDGTSGSADTQYF | TRBV25-1 | NA | TRBD2 | TRBJ2-3
TGTGCCAGTATGGTGGGAGGGAAATTCGACAATGAGCAGTTCTTC | CASMVGGKFDNEQFF | TRBV19 | NA | TRBD2 | TRBJ2-1
TGTGCCAGCAGCAGTGGACAGGGTGGCCACGAGCAGTACTTC | CASSSGQGGHEQYF | TRBV7-3 | few | TRBD1 | TRBJ2-7
TGTGCCAGCAGTTTTACTGGGGAGCTGTTTTTT | CASSFTGELFF | TRBV27 | NA | NA | TRBJ2-2
TGTGCCAGCAGTTCCCGGGACCGGCGGGAGTACACAGATACGCAGTATTTT | CASSSRDRREYTDTQYF | TRBV27 | NA | TRBD2 | TRBJ2-3
TGTGCCAGCAGCCAAGATGGTCCCAAGCTCTCTGAAGCTTTCTTT | CASSQDGPKLSEAFF | TRBV4-2 | NA | NA | TRBJ1-1
TGTGCCAGCAGCCAGAGGGGGGAGCTGTTTTTT | CASSQRGELFF | TRBV14 | few | NA | TRBJ2-2
TGCGCCAGCAGCTCCAGGGTGGGTAATTCACCCCTCCACTTT | CASSSRVGNSPLHF | TRBV5-1 | few | NA | TRBJ1-6
TGTGCCAGCAGTTTCTCGGGTGAGAACACTGAAGCTTTCTTT | CASSFSGENTEAFF | TRBV27 | few | NA | TRBJ1-1
TGCAGCGTTCCATGGGGGAACACTGAAGCTTTCTTT | CSVPWGNTEAFF | TRBV29-1 | few | NA | TRBJ1-1
TGTGCCAGCAGCCTAGGGGCCCCAGAGACCCAGTACTTC | CASSLGAPETQYF | TRBV5-6 | NA | NA | TRBJ2-5
TGTGCCAGCAGTGAACCAGGTGTAGGCTACACCTTC | CASSEPGVGYTF | TRBV25-1 | NA | NA | TRBJ1-2
TGTGCCAGCAGCTCACAAGGACTAGCGGGAGCCGAGCAGTACTTC | CASSSQGLAGAEQYF | TRBV7-9 | NA | TRBD2 | TRBJ2-7
TGCGCCAGCAGCTTGTGGGGGGTCGAAGAGACCCAGTACTTC | CASSLWGVEETQYF | TRBV5-1 | few | NA | TRBJ2-5
TGTGCCTCTCGACGGACTAGCGGGGCAGATACGCAGTATTTT | CASRRTSGADTQYF | TRBV2 | NA | TRBD2 | TRBJ2-3
TGTGCCAGCAGCTTTCACGAGCAGTTCTTC | CASSFHEQFF | TRBV7-9 | NA | NA | TRBJ2-1
TGTGCCAGCAGCTTAGCAGACAGCCCTAACACTGAAGCTTTCTTT | CASSLADSPNTEAFF | TRBV7-9 | few | NA | TRBJ1-1
TGTGCCAGCAGCTCAAGGGGGGGGCCCCAGAACACTGAAGCTTTCTTT | CASSSRGGPQNTEAFF | TRBV7-8 | few | NA | TRBJ1-1
TGTGCCTGGAGTGTACCTTGGAGCAGATTAGCCAAAAACATTCAGTACTTC | CAWSVPWSRLAKNIQYF | TRBV30 | many | NA | TRBJ2-4
TGTGCCAGCAGCTTCGGGCCGAGGGAATACAATGAGCAGTTCTTC | CASSFGPREYNEQFF | TRBV7-3 | NA | NA | TRBJ2-1
TGTGCCATCGGGGACAGGGCCTACAATGAGCAGTTCTTC | CAIGDRAYNEQFF | TRBV10-3 | NA | TRBD1 | TRBJ2-1
TGTGCCAGCAGCGTAGCGAGGGTGGGGAGCACAGATACGCAGTATTTT | CASSVARVGSTDTQYF | TRBV9 | NA | NA | TRBJ2-3
TGCGCCAGCAGCCAATTGGCCCTTGCGGGCAATGAGCAGTTCTTC | CASSQLALAGNEQFF | TRBV4-1 | few | NA | TRBJ2-1
TGTGCCAGCAGGGTCGGGGAGACCCAGTACTTC | CASRVGETQYF | TRBV25-1 | NA | NA | TRBJ2-5
TGTGCCAGCAGCCAATACTACAGGACACAGGCCGGAAACACCATATATTTT | CASSQYYRTQAGNTIYF | TRBV14 | few | NA | TRBJ1-3
TGTGCCAGCTTCGGACAGGGGGCGCGTGGCTACACCTTC | CASFGQGARGYTF | TRBV6-5 | few | TRBD1 | TRBJ1-2
TGTGCCAGCAGGGAATGGAGCAGGGCCACAGATACGCAGTATTTT | CASREWSRATDTQYF | TRBV6-1 | few | NA | TRBJ2-3
TGTGCCAGCTCCCTAGCGGGGGAATACAATGAGCAGTTCTTC | CASSLAGEYNEQFF | TRBV9 | few | TRBD2 | TRBJ2-1
TGTGCCATCGGGCGGTACCAAGAGACCCAGTACTTC | CAIGRYQETQYF | TRBV10-3 | NA | NA | TRBJ2-5
TGTGCCACCAAGATAGGGTTACTCACAGATACGCAGTATTTT | CATKIGLLTDTQYF | TRBV7-2 | NA | NA | TRBJ2-3
TGTGCCAGCAGCTTAGGAGCTAGCGGGACATACGAGCAGTACTTC | CASSLGASGTYEQYF | TRBV7-3 | few | TRBD2 | TRBJ2-7